What follows is one TCR beta chain and its context. Its antigen is unknown. The data originate from a study of cytomegalovirus exposure and HLA in healthy donors. Broader study findings: Accurate predictions that matched the HLA-A and HLA-B alleles of most subjects were reportedly made from TCR beta sequences. TCR beta chain V- and J-gene trimming was linked, in a later analysis, to a missense variant in DCLRE1C.

This CDR3 comprises 14 residues. CDR1 and CDR2 from the germline V gene are MNHNY and SVGAGI (reference sequence). Unmatched junction bases numbered 4, after V lost 6 bases and J lost 4 bases. PCR primers comprised 60 Vbeta and 13 Jbeta primers. TCRdb's table, derived via immunoSEQ multiplex PCR, lists solely in-frame clones and lacks some. The sample contains over 75,000 clones, around 74% of which appear only once. The clonotype comes from a man aged 35-49 years in good health and CMV-seropositive. Sequences were obtained from PBMCs. The chain uses TRBV6-6 and TRBJ2-3, with 10 bases aligning to TRBD2. The CDR3 DNA follows: TGTGCCAGCAGAAAGCGGGAGGGCCCAGATACGCAGTATTTT. The encoded protein is CASRKREGPDTQYF.